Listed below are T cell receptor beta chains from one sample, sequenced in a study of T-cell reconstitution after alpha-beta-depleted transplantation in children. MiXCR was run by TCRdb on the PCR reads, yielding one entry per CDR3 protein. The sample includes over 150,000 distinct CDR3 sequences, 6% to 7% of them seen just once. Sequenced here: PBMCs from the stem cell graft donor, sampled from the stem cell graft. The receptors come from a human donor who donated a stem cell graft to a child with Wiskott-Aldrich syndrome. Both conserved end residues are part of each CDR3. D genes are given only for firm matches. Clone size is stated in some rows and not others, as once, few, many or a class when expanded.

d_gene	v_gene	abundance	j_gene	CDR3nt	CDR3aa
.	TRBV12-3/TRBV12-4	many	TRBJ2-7	TGTGCCAGCAGTCCTTACGCGTCAAGGGGCTCCTACGAGCAGTACTTC	CASSPYASRGSYEQYF
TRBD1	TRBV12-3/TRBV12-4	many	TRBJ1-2	TGTGCCAGCACCAAGGGGGCGGGGGATTCCTATGGCTACACCTTC	CASTKGAGDSYGYTF
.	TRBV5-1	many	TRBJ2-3	TGCGCCAGCAGCTCCCCTAGCACAGATACGCAGTATTTT	CASSSPSTDTQYF
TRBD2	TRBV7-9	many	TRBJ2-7	TGTGCCGGAATGACTAGCGGGGAATCCTACGAGCAGTACTTC	CAGMTSGESYEQYF
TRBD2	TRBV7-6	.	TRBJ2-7	TGTGCCAGCAGCTCGGGACTAGCGGGACCCTACGAGCAGTACTTC	CASSSGLAGPYEQYF
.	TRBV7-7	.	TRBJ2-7	TGTGCCAGCAGCTTACGGGGGCGGGAGTGCACCTACGAGCAGTACTTC	CASSLRGRECTYEQYF
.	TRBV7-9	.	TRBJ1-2	TGTGCCAGCAGCTTAGACAGGGCCTACTCCAACTATGGCTACACCTTC	CASSLDRAYSNYGYTF
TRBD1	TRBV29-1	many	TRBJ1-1	TGCAGCGCCCGGACAGGGGGCGCGGGTGAAGCTTTCTTT	CSARTGGAGEAFF
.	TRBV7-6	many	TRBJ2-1	TGTGCCAGCAGCTTAGATGGTAGCGGCCCATACAATGAGCAGTTCTTC	CASSLDGSGPYNEQFF
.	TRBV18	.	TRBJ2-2	TGTGCCAGCTCACTACGGGCCGGAAGAACCGGGGAGCTGTTTTTT	CASSLRAGRTGELFF
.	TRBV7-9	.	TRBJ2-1	TGTGCCAGCAGGCCCGGGACACCCGACTACAATGAGCAGTTCTTC	CASRPGTPDYNEQFF
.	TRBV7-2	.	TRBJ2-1	TGTGCCAGCAGCAACTCCGGGACGAACAATGAGCAGTTCTTC	CASSNSGTNNEQFF
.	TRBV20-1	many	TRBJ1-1	TGCAGTGCTAGGGCGAAGAGGGGGACTGAAGCTTTCTTT	CSARAKRGTEAFF
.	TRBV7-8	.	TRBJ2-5	TGTGCCAGCAGCTTAGGCTCGGATGGAGCCCAGTACTTC	CASSLGSDGAQYF
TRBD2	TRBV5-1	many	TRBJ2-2	TGCGCCAGCAGCTTCCTACTAGCGGGAGGAGGGACCGGGGAGCTGTTTTTT	CASSFLLAGGGTGELFF
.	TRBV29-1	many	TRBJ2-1	TGCAGCGTTGGGGGAGGAAATGAGCAGTTCTTC	CSVGGGNEQFF
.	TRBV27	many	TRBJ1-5	TGTGCCAGCCGTCAGGGCATTGGCAATCAGCCCCAGCATTTT	CASRQGIGNQPQHF
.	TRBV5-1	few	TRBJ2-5	TGCGCCAGCAGCTTAGGGATATTGGGAGAGACCCAGTACTTC	CASSLGILGETQYF
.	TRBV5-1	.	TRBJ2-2	TGCGCCAGCAGCTTGGATCGACCGGCCGGGGAGCTGTTTTTT	CASSLDRPAGELFF
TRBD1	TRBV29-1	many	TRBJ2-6	TGCAGCGCATCCGGGACAGGACGGGGGGCCAACGTCCTGACTTTC	CSASGTGRGANVLTF
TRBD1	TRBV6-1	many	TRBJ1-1	TGTGCCAGCAGTAGAAGGACAGGCCGGGGGAACACTGAAGCTTTCTTT	CASSRRTGRGNTEAFF
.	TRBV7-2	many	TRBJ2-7	TGTGCCAGCAGCTTATCGACTAGATACTACGAGCAGTACTTC	CASSLSTRYYEQYF